In its sample, the clone carrying this T cell receptor (beta chain) was seen a few times. What it recognizes is unknown. This entry comes from a study of regulatory T cells in long-lasting Graves disease. General study findings and limits: Patients with persistent disease showed a bias toward TRBV28, TRBJ1-2 and TRBJ2-5.

The time point denotes: persistent/refractory GD, antithyroid drugs over 5 years with positive TRAb. The TCR library was made from RNA extracted from PBMCs. American Thyroid Association guidelines were used to diagnose Graves' disease. Sequencing libraries for TCR beta were prepared with iRepertoire HTBI primers and Arm-PCR of CDR3 regions. One entry per CDR3 protein results from TCRdb running MiXCR on the multiplex PCR reads. The top ten hold roughly 7% of the sample, which has roughly 500,000 distinct CDR3 sequences, under 25% seen once. Looked up from germline, CDR1 is SEHNR and CDR2 is FQNEAQ (reference sequence). This CDR3 contains 15 residues. Trimming took 4 bases from V and 4 from J, leaving 13 bases between them.

The V and J genes are TRBV7-9 and TRBJ1-4, with D tentatively TRBD1 (5 bases). The sequence derives from a female donor with Graves disease. The input for sequencing was peripheral blood mononuclear cells (PBMCs), taken when the disease was refractory, from a patient treated with antithyroid drugs. For the CDR3, the DNA is TGTGCCAGCAGCTCCACCGGGACGGTTAATGAAAAACTGTTTTTT. Protein: CASSSTGTVNEKLFF.